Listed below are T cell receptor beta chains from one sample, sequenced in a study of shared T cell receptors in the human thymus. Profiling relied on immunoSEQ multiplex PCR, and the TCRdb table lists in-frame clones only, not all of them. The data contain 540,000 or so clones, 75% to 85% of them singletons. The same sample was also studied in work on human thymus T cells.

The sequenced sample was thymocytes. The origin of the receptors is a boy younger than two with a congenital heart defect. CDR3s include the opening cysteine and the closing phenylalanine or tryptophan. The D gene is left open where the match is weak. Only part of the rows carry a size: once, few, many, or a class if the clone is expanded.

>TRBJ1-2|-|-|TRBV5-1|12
CASSRAEGGYTF
TGCGCCAGCAGCCGAGCGGAGGGTGGCTACACCTTC
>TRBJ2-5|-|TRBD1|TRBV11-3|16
CASSYRQGIIQETQYF
TGTGCCAGCAGCTACAGACAGGGGATAATCCAAGAGACCCAGTACTTC
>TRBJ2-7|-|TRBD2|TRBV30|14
CAWSTLSGGYEQYF
TGTGCCTGGAGCACCCTTAGCGGGGGCTACGAGCAGTACTTC
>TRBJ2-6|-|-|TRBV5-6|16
CASSGGTASGANVLTF
TGTGCCAGCAGCGGGGGGACAGCCTCTGGGGCCAACGTCCTGACTTTC
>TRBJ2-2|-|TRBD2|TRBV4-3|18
CASSHRLTSGRSAGELFF
TGCGCCAGCAGCCACCGACTGACTAGCGGGAGAAGTGCCGGGGAGCTGTTTTTT
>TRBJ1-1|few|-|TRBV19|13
CASSMIQDTEAFF
TGTGCCAGTAGTATGATACAGGACACTGAAGCTTTCTTT
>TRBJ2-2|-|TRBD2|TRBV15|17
CATSRGLAGGPSGELFF
TGTGCCACCAGCAGAGGACTAGCGGGAGGGCCCTCCGGGGAGCTGTTTTTT
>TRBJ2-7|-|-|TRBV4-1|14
CASSQERGSYEQYF
TGCGCCAGCAGCCAAGAACGGGGTTCCTACGAGCAGTACTTC
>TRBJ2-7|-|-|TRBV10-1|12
CARHVGRHEQYF
TGCGCCAGACACGTGGGCCGTCACGAGCAGTACTTC
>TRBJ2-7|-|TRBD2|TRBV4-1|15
CASSQEVLAELEQYF
TGCGCCAGCAGCCAAGAAGTACTAGCGGAGCTGGAGCAGTACTTC
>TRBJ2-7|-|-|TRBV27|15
CASSFQGNRRYEQYF
TGTGCCAGCAGTTTCCAGGGAAATAGACGCTACGAGCAGTACTTC
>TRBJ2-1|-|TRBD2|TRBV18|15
CASSLLAGGYNEQFF
TGTGCCAGCTCACTTCTAGCGGGTGGATACAATGAGCAGTTCTTC
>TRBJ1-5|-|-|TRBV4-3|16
CASSPLRIPLNQPQHF
TGCGCCAGCAGCCCCCTCAGGATTCCCCTAAATCAGCCCCAGCATTTT
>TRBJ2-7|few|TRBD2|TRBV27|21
CASSPRALTRLAGGGGYEQYF
TGTGCCAGCAGTCCCAGGGCCCTTACCCGACTAGCGGGAGGAGGGGGATACGAGCAGTACTTC
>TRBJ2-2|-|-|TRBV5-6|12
CASTQNTGELFF
TGTGCCAGCACCCAGAACACCGGGGAGCTGTTTTTT
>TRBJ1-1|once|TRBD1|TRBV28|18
CASSPARGRWKMNTEAFF
TGTGCCAGCAGTCCAGCCAGGGGGCGGTGGAAAATGAACACTGAAGCTTTCTTT
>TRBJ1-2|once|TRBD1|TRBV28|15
CASSLGQGRYYGYTF
TGTGCCAGCAGCCTAGGACAGGGGCGATACTATGGCTACACCTTC
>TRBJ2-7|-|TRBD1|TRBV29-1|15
CSVEDHRGSSYEQYF
TGCAGCGTTGAGGATCACAGGGGGAGCTCCTACGAGCAGTACTTC